The clone carrying this TCR beta chain was picked up a small number of times. Its antigen is not known. Germline V gene lookup returns CDR1 DFQATT and CDR2 SNEGSKA (reference sequence). This CDR3 region has 16 residues. V lost 0 bases to trimming and J lost 2 bases; unmatched junction nucleotides: 7. This record belongs to a study of T cells after yellow fever vaccination. At the level of the study: The authors prepared low-cell-number fractions using SMART-Seq v4 Ultra Low Input. Findings and limits, study-wide: The study noted that FACS-sorted repertoires could contain abundant clonotypes contaminating from the bulk population.

TCRdb used MiXCR to reprocess the 5' RACE reads, holding one entry per CDR3 protein. The table records nearly 550,000 distinct CDR3 sequences, 15% to 20% of them present only once. The chain uses TRBV20-1 and TRBJ2-7, with 10 bases identical to TRBD1. The receptor was derived from a man in his thirties or forties who received the YFV17D yellow fever vaccine. The sample in question was PBMCs, obtained 15 days after the yellow fever booster vaccination. The CDR3: CSARDPGQGVTYEQYF. The CDR3 nucleotides read TGCAGTGCTAGAGATCCCGGACAGGGGGTCACCTACGAGCAGTACTTC.